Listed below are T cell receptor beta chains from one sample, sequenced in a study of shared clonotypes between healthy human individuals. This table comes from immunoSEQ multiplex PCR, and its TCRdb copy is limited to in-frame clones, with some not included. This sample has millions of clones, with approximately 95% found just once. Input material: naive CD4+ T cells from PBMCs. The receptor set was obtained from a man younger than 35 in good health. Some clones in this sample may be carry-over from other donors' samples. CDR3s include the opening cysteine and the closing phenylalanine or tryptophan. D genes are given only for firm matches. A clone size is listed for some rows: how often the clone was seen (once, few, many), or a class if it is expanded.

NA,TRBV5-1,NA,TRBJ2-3,CASSFNGVADTQYF,TGCGCCAGCAGCTTCAATGGTGTAGCGGATACGCAGTATTTT
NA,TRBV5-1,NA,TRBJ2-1,CASRTDSSYNEQFF,TGCGCCAGCAGAACGGATTCCTCCTACAATGAGCAGTTCTTC
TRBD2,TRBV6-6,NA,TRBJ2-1,CASSYIASGRGEQFF,TGTGCCAGCAGTTATATCGCTAGCGGGAGGGGTGAGCAGTTCTTC
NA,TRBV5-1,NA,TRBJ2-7,CASSLVLGQTYEQYF,TGCGCCAGCAGCTTGGTTCTGGGTCAAACCTACGAGCAGTACTTC
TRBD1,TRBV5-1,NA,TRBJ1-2,CASSFTGDNYGYTF,TGCGCCAGCAGCTTTACAGGGGACAACTATGGCTACACCTTC
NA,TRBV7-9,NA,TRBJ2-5,CASSPQGETQYF,TGTGCCAGCAGCCCCCAGGGGGAGACCCAGTACTTC
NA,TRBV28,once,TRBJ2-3,CASSAQGTPSTDTQYF,TGTGCCAGCAGTGCCCAGGGGACTCCTAGCACAGATACGCAGTATTTT
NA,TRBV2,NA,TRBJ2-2,CASSESGHNTGELFF,TGTGCCAGCAGTGAGTCGGGACACAACACCGGGGAGCTGTTTTTT
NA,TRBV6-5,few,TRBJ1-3,CASRKTGISGNTIYF,TGTGCCAGCAGGAAGACGGGCATCTCTGGAAACACCATATATTTT
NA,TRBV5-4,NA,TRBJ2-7,CASSRPDSYEQYF,TGTGCCAGCAGCCGCCCGGACTCCTACGAGCAGTACTTC
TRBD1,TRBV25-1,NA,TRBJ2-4,CASSEQGVAKNIQYF,TGTGCCAGCAGTGAACAGGGGGTAGCCAAAAACATTCAGTACTTC
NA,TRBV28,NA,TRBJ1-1,CASSPSPGPEAFF,TGTGCCAGCAGCCCGAGCCCGGGACCTGAAGCTTTCTTT
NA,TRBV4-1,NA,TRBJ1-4,CASSQGSASRNEKLFF,TGCGCCAGCAGCCAAGGATCGGCCAGCAGAAATGAAAAACTGTTTTTT
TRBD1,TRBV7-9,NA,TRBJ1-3,CASSDRVGARNTIYF,TGTGCCAGCAGCGACAGGGTCGGGGCTCGAAACACCATATATTTT
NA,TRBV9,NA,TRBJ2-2,CASSVGVLGEVGELFF,TGTGCCAGCAGCGTAGGCGTGCTGGGGGAGGTCGGGGAGCTGTTTTTT
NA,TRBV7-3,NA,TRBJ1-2,CASSPGANYGYTF,TGTGCCAGCAGCCCCGGGGCTAACTATGGCTACACCTTC
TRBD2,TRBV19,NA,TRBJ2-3,CASSIGTSGSPATQYF,TGTGCCAGTAGTATAGGGACTAGCGGGAGTCCTGCTACGCAGTATTTT
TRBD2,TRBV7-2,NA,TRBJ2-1,CASSFLYQTSASSYNEQFF,TGTGCCAGCAGCTTCCTGTACCAAACTAGCGCAAGCTCCTACAATGAGCAGTTCTTC
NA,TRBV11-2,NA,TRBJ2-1,CASSLGNRDDEQFF,TGTGCCAGCAGCTTAGGTAACAGGGATGATGAGCAGTTCTTC
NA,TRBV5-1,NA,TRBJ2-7,CASSPEKGLIYEQYF,TGCGCCAGCAGCCCTGAAAAGGGACTTATCTACGAGCAGTACTTC
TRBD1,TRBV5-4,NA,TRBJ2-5,CASSRTGQETQYF,TGTGCCAGCAGCCGGACAGGGCAAGAGACCCAGTACTTC
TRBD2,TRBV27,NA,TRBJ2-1,CASSPIGGRADNEQFF,TGTGCCAGCAGTCCGATCGGCGGGAGGGCCGACAATGAGCAGTTCTTC
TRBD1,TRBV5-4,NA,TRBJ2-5,CASSLFGTGGTGGPGKTQYF,TGTGCCAGCAGCTTGTTTGGTACCGGTGGGACAGGGGGACCTGGTAAGACCCAGTACTTC
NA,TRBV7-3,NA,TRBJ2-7,CASSPGHQSYEQYF,TGTGCCAGCAGCCCTGGACACCAATCCTACGAGCAGTACTTC
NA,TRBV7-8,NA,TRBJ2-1,CASSLGGDYYSYNEQFF,TGTGCCAGCAGCTTAGGGGGCGACTATTACTCCTACAATGAGCAGTTCTTC
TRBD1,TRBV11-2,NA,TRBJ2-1,CASSLGVWTGKGEQFF,TGTGCCAGCAGCTTAGGTGTTTGGACAGGGAAAGGTGAGCAGTTCTTC
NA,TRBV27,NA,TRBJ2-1,CASSQRPGFEQFF,TGTGCCAGCAGTCAAAGGCCCGGATTTGAGCAGTTCTTC
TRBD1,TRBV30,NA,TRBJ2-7,CAWSNPPRTGKFRYEQYF,TGTGCCTGGAGTAATCCTCCCCGGACAGGGAAATTTCGTTACGAGCAGTACTTC
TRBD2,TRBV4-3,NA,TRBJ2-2,CASSQELAGAATGELFF,TGCGCCAGCAGCCAAGAACTAGCGGGAGCGGCAACCGGGGAGCTGTTTTTT
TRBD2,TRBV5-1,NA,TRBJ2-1,CASSATSGVAGEQFF,TGCGCCAGCAGCGCGACTAGCGGGGTGGCAGGTGAGCAGTTCTTC
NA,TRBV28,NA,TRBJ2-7,CASNGLVAVYEQYF,TGTGCCAGCAATGGGTTAGTAGCGGTTTACGAGCAGTACTTC
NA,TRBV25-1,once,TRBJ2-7,CASSDYGRGSYEQYF,TGTGCCAGCAGTGATTATGGCAGGGGATCCTACGAGCAGTACTTC
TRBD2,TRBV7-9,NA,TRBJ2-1,CASSPSLGRDHNEQFF,TGTGCCAGCAGCCCTTCCTTGGGGAGGGATCACAATGAGCAGTTCTTC
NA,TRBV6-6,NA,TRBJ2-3,CASTGTYTDTQYF,TGTGCCAGCACGGGAACATACACAGATACGCAGTATTTT
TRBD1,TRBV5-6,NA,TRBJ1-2,CASSLEDRGVYGYTF,TGTGCCAGCAGCTTGGAGGACAGGGGCGTCTATGGCTACACCTTC
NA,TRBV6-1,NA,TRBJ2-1,CASKTNWHNEQFF,TGTGCCAGCAAAACCAACTGGCACAATGAGCAGTTCTTC
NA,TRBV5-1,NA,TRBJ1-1,CASSADTGSFTEAFF,TGCGCCAGCAGCGCGGATACGGGCTCTTTCACTGAAGCTTTCTTT
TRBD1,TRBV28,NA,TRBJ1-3,CASSLAGTGSGNTIYF,TGTGCCAGCAGTTTAGCCGGGACAGGGAGCGGAAACACCATATATTTT